The rows below give T cell receptor beta chains drawn from one sample of a study of blood T cell repertoires in COVID-19. The method was immunoSEQ multiplex PCR; TCRdb's version includes in-frame clones alone and lacks a portion of them. The data contain fewer than 200,000 clones, less than 90% of them singletons. Sequences were obtained from peripheral blood. The receptors were sampled from an older woman with COVID-19, enrolled during active disease. The CDR3 runs from the conserved cysteine through the conserved F or W. A D gene is named only where the DNA matches it firmly. Some rows have no size entry. The others give once, few or many, or a class for an expanded clone.

clone_size: NA
d_call: TRBD2
j_call: TRBJ2-1
v_call: TRBV4-2
cdr3_nt: TGTGCCAGCAGCCGCGAAGGGACTAGCGGGAGGGCCAGGTACAATGAGCAGTTCTTC
cdr3_aa: CASSREGTSGRARYNEQFF

clone_size: NA
d_call: TRBD1
j_call: TRBJ1-6
v_call: TRBV25-1
cdr3_nt: TGTGCCAGCAGTGCACGTGGTCCCGGGACAGGGGGTAACTCACCCCTCCACTTT
cdr3_aa: CASSARGPGTGGNSPLHF

clone_size: NA
d_call: TRBD1
j_call: TRBJ1-1
v_call: TRBV2
cdr3_nt: TGTGCCAGCACGGACAGGGGGCGCGCCGAGGCTTTCTTT
cdr3_aa: CASTDRGRAEAFF

clone_size: NA
d_call: NA
j_call: TRBJ2-7
v_call: TRBV7-6
cdr3_nt: TGTGCCAGCAGCGCAGGACAGCGGAACTACGAGCAGTACTTC
cdr3_aa: CASSAGQRNYEQYF

clone_size: NA
d_call: NA
j_call: TRBJ2-7
v_call: TRBV3-1/TRBV3-2
cdr3_nt: TGTGCCAGCAGCAACAGCCGGCTGTACGAGCAGTACTTC
cdr3_aa: CASSNSRLYEQYF

clone_size: NA
d_call: TRBD2
j_call: TRBJ2-3
v_call: TRBV9
cdr3_nt: TGTGCCAGCAGCGTTAGGACTAGCGGGACCGGAGATACGCAGTATTTT
cdr3_aa: CASSVRTSGTGDTQYF

clone_size: NA
d_call: TRBD1
j_call: TRBJ2-5
v_call: TRBV7-2
cdr3_nt: TGTGCCAGCAGCTCGGACAGGGGAGTTTGGGAGACCCAGTACTTC
cdr3_aa: CASSSDRGVWETQYF

clone_size: NA
d_call: TRBD2
j_call: TRBJ2-4
v_call: TRBV18
cdr3_nt: TGTGCCAGCTCACCTTTGCGGGAGGGCCTAGGTACCAAAAACATTCAGTACTTC
cdr3_aa: CASSPLREGLGTKNIQYF

clone_size: NA
d_call: TRBD2
j_call: TRBJ2-7
v_call: TRBV5-1
cdr3_nt: TGCGCCAGCAGCTCGATAGCGGGCTTATCCTACGAGCAGTACTTC
cdr3_aa: CASSSIAGLSYEQYF

clone_size: NA
d_call: TRBD1
j_call: TRBJ1-1
v_call: TRBV6-2/TRBV6-3
cdr3_nt: TGTGCCAGCAGCCCGACAGGGCATGAAGCTTTCTTT
cdr3_aa: CASSPTGHEAFF

clone_size: NA
d_call: TRBD1
j_call: TRBJ1-4
v_call: TRBV10-2
cdr3_nt: TGCGCCAGCAGTGGCTGGGACAGGAGTAATGAAAAACTGTTTTTT
cdr3_aa: CASSGWDRSNEKLFF

clone_size: NA
d_call: TRBD1
j_call: TRBJ1-1
v_call: TRBV19
cdr3_nt: TGTGCCAGTAGTGTCGAGGACAGGGGGGTTGAAGCTTTCTTT
cdr3_aa: CASSVEDRGVEAFF

clone_size: few
d_call: NA
j_call: TRBJ1-1
v_call: TRBV7-9
cdr3_nt: TGTGCCAGCAGCTTAGAGGGAGGCACTGAAGCTTTCTTT
cdr3_aa: CASSLEGGTEAFF

clone_size: few
d_call: TRBD2
j_call: TRBJ2-2
v_call: TRBV4-1
cdr3_nt: TGCGCCAGCAGCCCTAGCGGTGCCGGGGAGCTGTTTTTT
cdr3_aa: CASSPSGAGELFF

clone_size: NA
d_call: NA
j_call: TRBJ1-2
v_call: TRBV4-3
cdr3_nt: TGCGCCAGCAGCCAAGATACAGGGAACTATGGCTACACCTTC
cdr3_aa: CASSQDTGNYGYTF

clone_size: NA
d_call: NA
j_call: TRBJ2-2
v_call: TRBV4-2
cdr3_nt: TGTGCCAGCAGCAAACCGACGGGAGCATCCGGGGAGCTGTTTTTT
cdr3_aa: CASSKPTGASGELFF

clone_size: NA
d_call: TRBD2
j_call: TRBJ2-7
v_call: TRBV7-8
cdr3_nt: TGTGCCAGCAGCTTAAACGGGAGGATCTACGAGCAGTACTTC
cdr3_aa: CASSLNGRIYEQYF

clone_size: few
d_call: NA
j_call: TRBJ1-6
v_call: TRBV2
cdr3_nt: TGTGCCAGCAGCCTCCGGGACTCCAATTCACCCCTCCACTTT
cdr3_aa: CASSLRDSNSPLHF

clone_size: NA
d_call: TRBD2
j_call: TRBJ2-1
v_call: TRBV18
cdr3_nt: TGTGCCAGCTCACCACCCGTGGTAGCGGGAGTAGGTGAGCAGTTCTTC
cdr3_aa: CASSPPVVAGVGEQFF

clone_size: few
d_call: NA
j_call: TRBJ2-2
v_call: TRBV10-2
cdr3_nt: TGCGCCAGCAAAGCCGGCGGGGAGCTGTTTTTT
cdr3_aa: CASKAGGELFF

clone_size: NA
d_call: TRBD1
j_call: TRBJ2-7
v_call: TRBV6-2/TRBV6-3
cdr3_nt: TGTGCCAGCAGCCCCCAGGGGGCCGGGCGCCCCCACGAGCAGTACTTC
cdr3_aa: CASSPQGAGRPHEQYF

clone_size: few
d_call: NA
j_call: TRBJ1-2
v_call: TRBV19
cdr3_nt: TGTGCCTCCGTCGGACAAGGGTTACGCGGCTACACCTTC
cdr3_aa: CASVGQGLRGYTF

clone_size: NA
d_call: TRBD2
j_call: TRBJ2-5
v_call: TRBV19
cdr3_nt: TGTGCCAGTAAACGAGCGGGAGCAGAGACCCAGTACTTC
cdr3_aa: CASKRAGAETQYF

clone_size: once
d_call: TRBD1
j_call: TRBJ1-2
v_call: TRBV28
cdr3_nt: TGTGCCAGCAGTCTGGGGAGTCGACAGGGAGATGTGCGCTACACCTTC
cdr3_aa: CASSLGSRQGDVRYTF

clone_size: once
d_call: TRBD1
j_call: TRBJ2-1
v_call: TRBV24-1
cdr3_nt: TGTGCCACCAGTGACACACAGGGGGCCGCAGTGGGCGTTGAGCAGTTCTTC
cdr3_aa: CATSDTQGAAVGVEQFF

clone_size: once
d_call: NA
j_call: TRBJ1-4
v_call: TRBV3-1/TRBV3-2
cdr3_nt: TGTGCCAGCAGCCCGTCCCAGGGGTATAATGAAAAACTGTTTTTT
cdr3_aa: CASSPSQGYNEKLFF

clone_size: NA
d_call: NA
j_call: TRBJ2-2
v_call: TRBV21-1
cdr3_nt: TGTGCCAGCAGCAAAGGAACTAGCGGGATGCCCGTGGGCGGGGAGCTGTTTTTT
cdr3_aa: CASSKGTSGMPVGGELFF

clone_size: NA
d_call: NA
j_call: TRBJ2-1
v_call: TRBV29-1
cdr3_nt: TGCAGCGTCACCTCTGCGGGTAGCAGCTCCTACAATGAGCAGTTCTTC
cdr3_aa: CSVTSAGSSSYNEQFF

clone_size: few
d_call: TRBD1
j_call: TRBJ2-4
v_call: TRBV7-9
cdr3_nt: TGTGCCAGCAGCTTACGTCAGGGGGACATTCAGTACTTC
cdr3_aa: CASSLRQGDIQYF

clone_size: NA
d_call: NA
j_call: TRBJ2-5
v_call: TRBV15
cdr3_nt: TGTGCCACCAGCAGAGAAGGAGAGGGGACCCAGTACTTC
cdr3_aa: CATSREGEGTQYF

clone_size: NA
d_call: TRBD2
j_call: TRBJ2-3
v_call: TRBV9
cdr3_nt: TGTGCCAGCAGCGCGGGCCAGAGACTAGCGGGAGAGCGCACGCAGTATTTT
cdr3_aa: CASSAGQRLAGERTQYF

clone_size: NA
d_call: TRBD1
j_call: TRBJ2-1
v_call: TRBV18
cdr3_nt: TGTGCCAGCTCACCCGGGACAGGGACTTTCAGCTCCTACAATGAGCAGTTCTTC
cdr3_aa: CASSPGTGTFSSYNEQFF

clone_size: NA
d_call: NA
j_call: TRBJ2-5
v_call: TRBV11-2
cdr3_nt: TGTGCCAGCAGCCTCAGTGGAGGGGGCTTGGAGACCCAGTACTTC
cdr3_aa: CASSLSGGGLETQYF

clone_size: NA
d_call: TRBD2
j_call: TRBJ2-3
v_call: TRBV5-1
cdr3_nt: TGCGCCAGCAGCCAGACATCTAGCGGGAGAAGGGATACGCAGTATTTT
cdr3_aa: CASSQTSSGRRDTQYF

clone_size: NA
d_call: NA
j_call: TRBJ1-1
v_call: TRBV3-1/TRBV3-2
cdr3_nt: TGTGCCAGCAGCCAAGAAGGGGTGAACACTGAAGCTTTCTTT
cdr3_aa: CASSQEGVNTEAFF

clone_size: NA
d_call: NA
j_call: TRBJ1-1
v_call: TRBV19
cdr3_nt: TGTGCCAGTAGTCTCGGGGGGAGGGTAGTCTCGCGGAACACTGAAGCTTTCTTT
cdr3_aa: CASSLGGRVVSRNTEAFF

clone_size: NA
d_call: TRBD1
j_call: TRBJ2-7
v_call: TRBV19
cdr3_nt: TGTGCCAGTCGAGACGGGACAGGGGCCTACGAGCAGTACTTC
cdr3_aa: CASRDGTGAYEQYF

clone_size: NA
d_call: NA
j_call: TRBJ2-2
v_call: TRBV24-1
cdr3_nt: TGTGCCACCAGTGATTCGAGGGGGGGTATCGGGGAGCTGTTTTTT
cdr3_aa: CATSDSRGGIGELFF

clone_size: NA
d_call: NA
j_call: TRBJ1-5
v_call: TRBV24-1
cdr3_nt: TGTGCCACCAGTGACCCCGATCAGCCCCAGCATTTT
cdr3_aa: CATSDPDQPQHF

clone_size: NA
d_call: TRBD1
j_call: TRBJ2-3
v_call: TRBV9
cdr3_nt: TGTGCCAGCAGCGTACACGGGACAGAAGGAGATACGCAGTATTTT
cdr3_aa: CASSVHGTEGDTQYF

clone_size: NA
d_call: TRBD1
j_call: TRBJ1-1
v_call: TRBV10-3
cdr3_nt: TGTGCCATCAGCAAGGGGACAGACACTGAAGCTTTCTTT
cdr3_aa: CAISKGTDTEAFF

clone_size: NA
d_call: TRBD2
j_call: TRBJ2-7
v_call: TRBV27
cdr3_nt: TGTGCCAGCAGTTTATCGGGGGGGAGACTAGCGGGAGGGCCGTACGAGCAGTACTTC
cdr3_aa: CASSLSGGRLAGGPYEQYF

clone_size: NA
d_call: NA
j_call: TRBJ2-1
v_call: TRBV7-2
cdr3_nt: TGTGCCAGCAGCTTACCGCCCCTCGTAGAGTTCTTC
cdr3_aa: CASSLPPLVEFF

clone_size: NA
d_call: TRBD1
j_call: TRBJ1-1
v_call: TRBV19
cdr3_nt: TGTGCCAGTAGAGAGACAGGGGCATGGGATAATGAAGCTTTCTTT
cdr3_aa: CASRETGAWDNEAFF

clone_size: NA
d_call: NA
j_call: TRBJ2-1
v_call: TRBV28
cdr3_nt: TGTGCCAGCAGTCGTAATGAGCAGTTCTTC
cdr3_aa: CASSRNEQFF

clone_size: NA
d_call: TRBD1
j_call: TRBJ1-2
v_call: TRBV5-1
cdr3_nt: TGCGCCAGCAGCTTGGCCGGGACAGCCCCCTCCGGTGACTATGGCTACACCTTC
cdr3_aa: CASSLAGTAPSGDYGYTF

clone_size: once
d_call: TRBD2
j_call: TRBJ2-1
v_call: TRBV7-3
cdr3_nt: TGTGCCAGCAGCTCCTTAGCGGGAGCGAGGTATGAGCAGTTCTTC
cdr3_aa: CASSSLAGARYEQFF

clone_size: NA
d_call: NA
j_call: TRBJ2-1
v_call: TRBV28
cdr3_nt: TGTGCCAGCAGCATCCCCAATGAGCAGTTCTTC
cdr3_aa: CASSIPNEQFF

clone_size: NA
d_call: NA
j_call: TRBJ2-7
v_call: TRBV29-1
cdr3_nt: TGCAGCGTTGGACAGGCCTCCTACGAGCAGTACTTC
cdr3_aa: CSVGQASYEQYF

clone_size: NA
d_call: TRBD2
j_call: TRBJ2-1
v_call: TRBV2
cdr3_nt: TGTGCCAGCAGTCAGCTAGCGGCCCCGGGCGATGAGCAGTTCTTC
cdr3_aa: CASSQLAAPGDEQFF

clone_size: NA
d_call: TRBD2
j_call: TRBJ2-3
v_call: TRBV5-6
cdr3_nt: TGTGCCAGCAGCTTCGGACTAGCGGGAGTAACAGATACGCAGTATTTT
cdr3_aa: CASSFGLAGVTDTQYF

clone_size: NA
d_call: NA
j_call: TRBJ1-5
v_call: TRBV6-6
cdr3_nt: TGTGCCAGCATCGAGCGGGGTGAACAGCCCCAGCATTTT
cdr3_aa: CASIERGEQPQHF

clone_size: NA
d_call: NA
j_call: TRBJ2-5
v_call: TRBV7-2
cdr3_nt: TGTGCCAGCAGCTTAGGGGGAGCACGGGAGACCCAGTACTTC
cdr3_aa: CASSLGGARETQYF

clone_size: NA
d_call: TRBD1
j_call: TRBJ1-4
v_call: TRBV19
cdr3_nt: TGTGCCAGTAGTATAACCGGGCAGGGGGATGAAAAACTGTTTTTT
cdr3_aa: CASSITGQGDEKLFF

clone_size: NA
d_call: NA
j_call: TRBJ2-7
v_call: TRBV11-2
cdr3_nt: TGTGCCAGCAGCTTAGGGGGGCCTTCCTACGAGCAGTACTTC
cdr3_aa: CASSLGGPSYEQYF

clone_size: NA
d_call: TRBD1
j_call: TRBJ1-2
v_call: TRBV5-1
cdr3_nt: TGCGCCAGCAGCCAGGGACAGGGGGCGAGCGGCTACACCTTC
cdr3_aa: CASSQGQGASGYTF

clone_size: NA
d_call: NA
j_call: TRBJ2-5
v_call: TRBV4-2
cdr3_nt: TGTGCCAGCAGCCAAGAAAGGGGGTGGGAGACCCAGTACTTC
cdr3_aa: CASSQERGWETQYF

clone_size: few
d_call: TRBD2
j_call: TRBJ2-7
v_call: TRBV19
cdr3_nt: TGTGCCAGTAGTTCTCCCCGCGGGACTAGCGGGCGGAGAAACGAGCAGTACTTC
cdr3_aa: CASSSPRGTSGRRNEQYF